This record concerns one T cell receptor (beta chain) sequence. The CDR3 has 13 amino acids. V was pared by 5 bases and J by 1 base, with 6 bases between. CDR1 and CDR2 (germline): MDHEN, SYDVKM. These data are taken from a study of blood T cell repertoires in COVID-19. Study-level background: Collection of acute and convalescent COVID-19 samples took place in the United States, Italy and Spain. In each case, the material was cDNA or gDNA derived from T cells, B-cell-depleted T cells, or PBMCs.

Assay used: immunoSEQ multiplex PCR; TCRdb lists only in-frame clones, some missing. The sample comprises approximately 160,000 clones, just over 85% of which are singletons, and about 7.3% rests with the top ten. The receptor was isolated from a man between 50 and 59 years old with active or convalescent COVID-19. The V and J genes are TRBV28 and TRBJ1-5, with no clear D. Input material: peripheral blood. The CDR3 DNA sequence: TGTGCCAGCAGTCCCCCGAGCAATCAGCCCCAGCATTTT. It translates to CASSPPSNQPQHF.